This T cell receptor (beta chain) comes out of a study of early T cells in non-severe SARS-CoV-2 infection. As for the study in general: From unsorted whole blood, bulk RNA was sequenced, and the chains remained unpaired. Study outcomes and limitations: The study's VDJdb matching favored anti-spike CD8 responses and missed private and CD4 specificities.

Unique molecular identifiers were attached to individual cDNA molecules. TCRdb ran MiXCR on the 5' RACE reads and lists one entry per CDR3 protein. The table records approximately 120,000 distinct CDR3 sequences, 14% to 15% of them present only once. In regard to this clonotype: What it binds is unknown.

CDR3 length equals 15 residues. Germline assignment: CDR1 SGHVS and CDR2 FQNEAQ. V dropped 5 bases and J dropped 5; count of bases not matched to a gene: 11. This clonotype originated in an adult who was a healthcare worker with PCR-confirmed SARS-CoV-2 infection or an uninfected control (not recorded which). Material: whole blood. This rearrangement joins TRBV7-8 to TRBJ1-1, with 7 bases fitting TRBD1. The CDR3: CASSAIRGRRTEAFF. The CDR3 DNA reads TGTGCCAGCAGCGCTATCAGGGGGAGACGGACTGAAGCTTTCTTT.